A single sample is the source of the 20 T cell receptor beta chains below, sequenced in a study of response to subunit inactivated influenza vaccine. TCRdb recomputed calls from the RT-PCR reads with MiXCR, one row per CDR3 protein. Among 500,000 or so distinct CDR3 sequences listed, 11% were seen once. The sample here was PBMCs from blood, taken about 40 days after vaccination. The receptor source for this set is a man aged 45 to 65 who received an inactivated influenza vaccine.

V usage is TRBV6-2 or TRBV6-3 and J usage is TRBJ2-7, with TRBD2 matching 10 bases. This CDR3 comprises 14 residues. J was trimmed by 2 bases and V by 7 bases; bases with no gene match: 5. Germline lookup yields CDR1 MNHEY and CDR2 SVGEGT. For the CDR3, the DNA is TGTGCCAGCACCCAACTAGCGGGGACCTACGAGCAGTACTTC. Translating gives CASTQLAGTYEQYF.

The chain recombines TRBV12-3 or TRBV12-4 with TRBJ2-1, with TRBD2 identical over 8 bases. CDR3 length: 15 residues. V lost 6 bases, J lost 0 bases, and 4 bases stayed unmatched. The CDR3 DNA sequence: TGTGCCAGCAGCAAACTAGCGGCCTCCTACAATGAGCAGTTCTTC. This translates into CASSKLAASYNEQFF.

This clonotype was recorded only once. This sequence may be a read error, since a much larger clone differs from it by one base. The chain joins TRBV5-6 to TRBJ2-1; D gene uncertain. This CDR3 comprises 15 residues. Per the germline V gene, CDR1 is SGHDT and CDR2 is YYEEEE. This CDR3 is CTSSPVNEEYNEQFF. In DNA, the CDR3 is TGTACCAGCAGCCCTGTGAACGAAGAATACAATGAGCAGTTCTTC. Variable domain in full (rest from reference TRBV5-6 and TRBJ2-1): DAGVTQSPTHLIKTRGQQVTLRCSPKSGHDTVSWYQQALGQGPQFIFQYYEEEERQRGNFPDRFSGHQFPNYSSELNVNALLLGDSALYLCTSSPVNEEYNEQFFGPGTRLTVL.

This clonotype came up many times. The rearrangement joins TRBV12-3 or TRBV12-4 to TRBJ2-1; TRBD2 matches at 9 bases. This CDR3 contains 14 residues. The V segment lost 3 bases and the J segment 9 bases; nucleotides outside the gene matches: 6. CDR3 protein: CASSLGSGSVEQFF. CDR3 DNA: TGTGCCAGCAGTTTGGGTAGCGGGAGTGTTGAGCAGTTCTTC.

This clonotype occurred many times. V gene TRBV12-3 or TRBV12-4 combines with J gene TRBJ2-2; 7 bases line up with TRBD2. V lost 5 bases to trimming and J lost 3 bases; unmatched junction nucleotides: 12. This CDR3 is built from 17 residues. CDR3 DNA: TGTGCCAGCAGTCCCGTGGGAGGGATTGGGGACACCGGGGAGCTGTTTTTT. It is translated as CASSPVGGIGDTGELFF.

The chain combines TRBV12-3 or TRBV12-4 with TRBJ2-7, with TRBD2 matching 8 bases. This CDR3 comprises 14 residues. V shed 6 bases, J shed 0 bases, and the junction held 4 bases outside the gene matches. Written as DNA, the CDR3 is TGTGCCAGCAGACCAAGCGGGGGCTCCTACGAGCAGTACTTC. Its translation is CASRPSGGSYEQYF.

This clonotype was counted only a few times. The J gene is TRBJ2-1, the V gene TRBV7-2, with D possibly TRBD2 on 6 matching bases. Trimming took off 5 bases at V and 10 bases at J, with 21 bases between the two ends. Germline loops: CDR1 SGHTA, CDR2 FQGNSA. The CDR3 is made up of 15 amino acids. The CDR3 region is CASSPGTLPLREQFF. CDR3 coding DNA: TGTGCCAGCAGCCCAGGGACTCTCCCTTTGAGAGAGCAGTTCTTC.

This clonotype appeared a few times. The gene calls are TRBV19 and TRBJ2-7; tentative D call: TRBD1 (6 bases). Germline-derived CDR1 and CDR2 are LNHDA and SQIVND (reference sequence). This CDR3 comprises 15 residues. Trimming pared 6 bases from V and 3 bases from J, leaving 18 bases between. CDR3 sequence: CASRNRASGVYEQYF. As DNA, the CDR3 is TGTGCCAGTAGGAACCGGGCCTCAGGGGTCTACGAGCAGTACTTC.

This rearrangement joins TRBV19 to TRBJ1-1, with a possible D match to TRBD1 (6 bases). The CDR3 is 12 residues long. Trimming removed 5 bases at V and 5 bases at J, with 9 bases between. Germline lookup yields CDR1 LNHDA and CDR2 SQIVND (reference sequence). The CDR3 nucleotides are TGTGCCAGTAGTGGTCAGGGGACTGAAGCTTTCTTT. This codes for CASSGQGTEAFF.

The chain recombines TRBV6-2 or TRBV6-3 with TRBJ1-5, with D uncertain. V was shortened by 2 bases and J by 5 bases, with 7 bases between the two germline ends. In germline, CDR1 is MNHEY, CDR2 SVGEGT. CDR3 length: 13 residues. This CDR3 reads CASSYTGYQPQHF. The DNA for the CDR3 is TGTGCCAGCAGTTACACGGGGTATCAGCCCCAGCATTTT.

J is TRBJ2-7 and V is TRBV25-1; D is uncertain. Between the trimmed V and J ends, which lost 3 bases and 3 bases, there was a span of 15 bases. Germline CDR1 is MGHDK and CDR2 is SYGVNS. CDR3 length: 15 residues. CDR3: CASSDVGRPNYEQYF. As DNA, the CDR3 is TGTGCCAGCAGTGATGTCGGCAGGCCCAACTACGAGCAGTACTTC.

This clonotype was counted ten times or more. The chain has TRBV7-9 and TRBJ2-7, with TRBD2 as a possible D gene (5 bases). With 5 bases removed from V and 7 bases from J, the gap between germline ends came to 21 bases. CDR3 length: 15 residues. The germline V gene has CDR1 SEHNR and CDR2 FQNEAQ (reference sequence). CDR3 loop: CASSLTLPSGGEQYF. CDR3 bases: TGTGCCAGCAGCCTCACCCTGCCGAGCGGTGGGGAGCAGTACTTC.

This clonotype was detected only once. CDR3 sequence reads: CASSQSTTTSYEQYF. The CDR3 DNA sequence: TGTGCCAGCAGCCAAAGTACAACTACATCCTACGAGCAGTACTTC. The chain uses TRBV14 and TRBJ2-7; D call uncertain. CDR3 length: 15 amino acids. With 2 bases removed from V and 1 base from J, the gap between germline ends came to 12 bases. Germline CDR1 SGHDN, CDR2 FVKESK. The complete variable domain, with remaining parts taken from reference TRBV14 and TRBJ2-7, reads EAGVTQFPSHSVIEKGQTVTLRCDPISGHDNLYWYRRVMGKEIKFLLHFVKESKQDESGMPNNRFLAERTGGTYSTLKVQPAELEDSGVYFCASSQSTTTSYEQYFGPGTRLTVT.

The chain uses TRBV3-1 and TRBJ1-1, with TRBD1 as a possible D gene (6 bases). Trimming stripped 0 bases from V and 0 bases from J, with 14 bases between. Germline V lookup: CDR1 LGHDT, CDR2 YNNKEL (reference sequence). CDR3 length equals 17 residues. CDR3 coding DNA: TGTGCCAGCAGCCAAGACCTTCTGAGACAGGTGAACACTGAAGCTTTCTTT. The encoded protein is CASSQDLLRQVNTEAFF.

This rearrangement joins TRBV29-1 to TRBJ2-1, with 10 positions matching TRBD1. V was pared by 0 bases and J by 12 bases, with 20 bases of the junction left unmatched. From germline, CDR1 is SQVTM and CDR2 ANQGSEA. This CDR3 has 18 amino acids. This CDR3 reads CSVEDRGDRGRRDLVQFF. The CDR3 nucleotides are TGCAGCGTTGAAGATCGGGGAGACAGGGGGCGCCGGGATCTGGTGCAGTTCTTC.

The chain combines TRBV10-1 with TRBJ2-3; D remains unclear. Germline CDR1 reads WNHNN; CDR2 reads SYGVQD (reference sequence). The CDR3 covers 14 residues. V gave up 2 bases and J gave up 0 bases, with 6 bases separating them. CDR3 coding DNA: TGCGCCAGCAGTGAGGTATTAAGCACAGATACGCAGTATTTT. Its protein is CASSEVLSTDTQYF.

This clonotype has only a few counts. The chain's CDR3 is CASSPGRGVSTDTQYF. The CDR3 DNA is TGCGCCAGCAGCCCCGGTCGGGGTGTTAGCACAGATACGCAGTATTTT. V and J are TRBV5-1 and TRBJ2-3; D is perhaps TRBD2 (5 bases). The V gene's germline CDR1 is SGHRS and CDR2 YFSETQ. The CDR3 contains 16 residues. Trimming stripped 4 bases from V and 0 bases from J, with 15 bases between.

This clonotype was counted ten times or more. The V call is TRBV10-3, the J call TRBJ2-6; the match to TRBD1 covers 10 bases. Germline V gives CDR1 ENHRY, CDR2 SYGVKD. The CDR3 covers 17 residues. J was trimmed by 4 bases and V by 3 bases; bases with no gene match: 6. For the CDR3, the DNA is TGTGCCATCAGTGAAGGGACAGGGGTGAGCGGGGCCAACGTCCTGACTTTC. It yields the protein CAISEGTGVSGANVLTF.

The chain couples TRBV20-1 to TRBJ1-4; TRBD1 agrees at 9 bases. V lost 5 bases to trimming and J lost 8 bases; unmatched junction nucleotides: 6. The CDR3 has 13 residues. Germline V gives CDR1 DFQATT, CDR2 SNEGSKA (reference sequence). This chain's CDR3 is CSAADRGREKLFF. CDR3 in DNA: TGCAGTGCTGCCGACAGGGGGAGGGAAAAACTGTTTTTT.

This clonotype came up many times. The V and J genes are TRBV5-6 and TRBJ2-3, with a weak D call TRBD2 (6 bases). Germline loops: CDR1 SGHDT, CDR2 YYEEEE. Between the trimmed V and J ends, which lost 4 bases and 2 bases, there was a span of 23 bases. The CDR3 sequence is 18 residues long. The CDR3 loop reads CASSRTYTGRDFTDTQYF. DNA for the CDR3: TGTGCCAGCAGCCGCACTTACACCGGGCGGGACTTCACAGATACGCAGTATTTT.